This entry concerns a single T cell receptor (beta chain). Its antigen target is currently unknown. Within one base of it there is no much larger clone, and no base qualities were kept. The library was produced with the immunoSEQ multiplex PCR assay. For the multiplex PCR, a mixture combining 60 forward primers for TCR Vbeta segments and 13 reverse primers for TCR Jbeta segments was used. The CDR3 region of rearranged TCR beta genes was amplified from genomic DNA by a multiplex PCR assay. The Illumina HiSeq System was used to sequence the amplified TCR beta libraries as 87-base-pair reads. On the authors' methods: A later analysis tallied roughly 76 million unique TCR beta chains across the 610 or so repertoires, and about 10 million of those chains were shared by two or more donors. To remove PCR and sequencing errors, raw reads were error-corrected and collapsed into unique sequences using a nearest-neighbor algorithm that merged closely related sequences. To assign V, D and J gene segments, CDR3 sequences were aligned to IMGT reference sequences. For a sequence to be retained, a match of at least six nucleotides was required to both a V gene segment and a J gene segment. Rearrangements were called productive when the CDR3 lacked stop codons and stayed in frame with V and J; all others were non-productive. CDR3 was defined according to IMGT convention as the region running from the second conserved V-encoded cysteine to the conserved J-encoded phenylalanine. The earlier analysis of some 550 of the donors excluded any sequence lacking an unambiguous match to a single V gene segment. In an earlier analysis of approximately 590 of the donors, V segments were called functional above 56.7% productive rearrangements and were called segregating when the between-donor standard deviation exceeded 5%. A statistical classification framework was developed to diagnose cytomegalovirus status using the catalog of TCR beta chain sequences. In a later analysis, TCR nucleotide sequences were compared against IMGT/GENE-DB human TR gene sequences so that V and J genes could be assigned. A later analysis assigned CDR3 sequences and most-parsimonious VDJ recombination scenarios with the TCRdist pipeline. In a later analysis, each TCR beta chain was defined by its CDR3 amino acid sequence together with its V-gene family, and reads without a unique V-gene family were excluded. As a way to deal with suspected cross-contamination and a sequencing artifact, a later analysis dropped 450 to 700 nucleotide sequences that were highly shared and had low generation probability. For each public chain, a later analysis derived a clonal expansion index from normalized ranks of inferred template counts within each repertoire. In a later analysis, generation probabilities were computed using a VDJ recombination model fitted to out-of-frame rearrangements, and the results were checked against IGoR. Hypergeometric tests were used in a later analysis to score TCR-TCR, TCR-HLA and TCR-CMV co-occurrence, with a repertoire-size bias correction applied to the TCR pairs. A later analysis estimated false discovery rates by permuting HLA or CMV assignments 20 times. In a later analysis, co-occurring TCRs were grouped using DBSCAN, with TCRdist sequence similarity added in when clustering inside HLA-allele-positive subsets. Repertoires with fewer than 30,000 or more than 120,000 public chains were left out of co-occurrence clustering, as were roughly five repertoires with anomalous nucleotide sharing. TCRdb limited this immuneACCESS table to in-frame rearrangements with V and J called. A share of clones is missing; checked studies link under half to unresolved V genes, and the rest is unexplained. Clonal size and the V and J genes are those of that table, whereas D and trimming came from the DNA. The sample has approximately 110,000 clones on record, 70% to 85% of them singletons. The top ten clones comprise roughly 2.6% of the sample.

CDR3 length: 17 amino acids, cysteine to phenylalanine. Only the CDR3 region is kept as DNA, spanning 51 bases read in frame from base 1. V and J are trimmed by 4 bases and 6 bases, and the gene matches miss 9 bases of the junction. The cohort comprised approximately 700 healthy bone marrow donors. At the time of sampling, every cohort member was nominally healthy, though immune exposures that went unrecorded were likely present. The donor was CMV seronegative and was included in the group of around 320 seronegative cohort members. Each donor provided a peripheral blood sample, and peripheral blood mononuclear cells were used for TCR beta sequencing. The Qiagen DNeasy Blood Extraction Kit was used to extract genomic DNA from the blood cell samples. This entry comes from a study of cytomegalovirus exposure and HLA in healthy donors (dated by TCRdb to the late 2010s). Broadly, across the study: An earlier analysis of some 600 of the donors reported about 280 Gb of sequence data and around 120 million unique TCR beta sequences obtained from approximately 180 million T cells. An early release covering about 600 HLA-typed donors comprised roughly 300 gigabases of sequencing data and around 86 million unique TCR sequences. The genetic ancestry cluster associated with self-reported Caucasian donors included 81% of the roughly 360 genotyped donors. The aim of the study was to test whether cataloging public T cell receptors could identify signatures of past pathogen exposure. Using immunosequencing, the study profiled T cell repertoires from 500 to 800 subjects and related those repertoires to cytomegalovirus serostatus. In addition to the first cohort of around 670 subjects, a separate validation cohort of 120 different subjects was used. To predict cytomegalovirus infection status, the study brought together high-throughput TCR immunosequencing, statistical association of individual TCRs with disease status, and machine learning. A later analysis re-analyzed previously published TCR beta repertoires from 650 to 800 donors and added high-resolution HLA genotyping to study TCR occurrence patterns. Rather than using new phenotypic data, the later analysis identified candidate immune exposures from TCR beta sequences and from how often those sequences occurred across donors. An earlier analysis of some 500 of the donors used high-throughput TCR beta sequencing to judge whether each TCR beta V gene segment behaved as functional or pseudogenic. Alongside the repertoire data, information on donor age, sex, ethnicity and CMV serostatus was compiled. In a later genetic analysis, genome-wide SNP genotypes for about 55% of the roughly 700 donors were used, and that subset was treated as a discovery cohort. All discovery cohort repertoires had been generated using a single sequencing platform. Both class I and class II loci were covered by HLA typing, at four-digit resolution. The number of donors typed differed by locus, with 629-630 for A, B, C, DRB1 and DQB1, around 500 for DQA1, 600 to 610 for DPA1, and some 470 for DPB1. Roughly 5 DR-DQ haplotypes were treated as single units for association and clustering because of strong linkage in the cohort. Among some 400 genotyped donors of the cohort, an average of approximately 230,000 unique TCR beta nucleotide sequences were sequenced per donor, roughly 18% of them non-productive. The full study reports these points: Specific HLA alleles were associated with 16,951 TCR beta sequences at a false discovery rate of 0.05 in a later analysis. A later analysis found that most CMV-associated TCR beta chains appeared HLA-restricted, with HLA associations seemingly driven largely by CMV exposure. CMV serostatus was the only immune exposure information available for the cohort. Three of the identified cytomegalovirus-associated TCR beta chains were confirmed in vitro to be specific for cytomegalovirus antigens. In a later analysis, HLA-associated TCR beta chains showed more clonal expansion and lower generation probabilities than non-associated chains that were equally common. In a later analysis, several top co-occurrence clusters were reported to appear linked to parvovirus B19, influenza, CMV and Epstein-Barr virus. Compared with the approximately 700-donor mean, donors in an Asian-associated ancestry cluster had fewer N-insertions in productive TCRs, according to a later genetic analysis. A group of highly shared sequence variants was considered likely to be a technical artifact of the sequencing pipeline. In both the original and validation cohorts, the classifier was reported to diagnose cytomegalovirus status with high specificity and sensitivity. Presence/absence analyses assumed roughly uniform sequencing depth across donors, an assumption that may not hold. In a later analysis, the rate of TCR association differed among HLA loci, with DRB1 alleles having the most associated TCRs and HLA-C alleles having the fewest. The earlier analysis of some 540 of the donors excluded approximately 17 rarely observed V segments, including chromosome 9 orphons, because counts were too low. When HLA alleles, especially DR and DQ, strongly co-occurred, TCR associations were difficult to assign to individual alleles. In the study, about 150 TCR beta chains were listed as associated with cytomegalovirus. Linkage disequilibrium might explain the correlated functional status among segregating V segments, but an unknown experimental factor could not be excluded. In this cohort, only TCR beta chains were sequenced, and detectable features were limited by the absence of alpha or paired-chain data. The authors suggested that the approach could potentially be generalized to other disease states and immunological phenotypes. Because HLA typing was unavailable for some donors at each locus, only the typed subset was used in association tests. An association between a missense DCLRE1C variant and V-gene and J-gene trimming of TCR beta chains was found in a later genetic analysis and replicated in an independent cohort. The 87-base-pair reads could not distinguish some IMGT-functional V segments, including TRBV6-2 and TRBV6-3, so those segments were excluded. A further reported finding was that TCR beta sequences accurately predicted the HLA-A and HLA-B alleles for most subjects in the first cohort. In an earlier analysis of a few hundred of the donors, most TCR beta V segments were observed in productive rearrangements about 90% or about 30% of the time, broadly matching IMGT annotations. Most TCR sequences were seen in very few donors, while some public TCRs were found in many individuals.

The rearrangement joined TRBV23-1 to TRBJ2-7; 16 central bases correspond to TRBD2. TRBV23-1 is an open reading frame, and its role is uncertain. This receptor was obtained from a woman under 30 in good health and CMV-seronegative. Input material: PBMCs. Here the CDR3 is given as CASSRPPGTSGRVEQYF. The nucleotide sequence reads as follows: TGCGCCAGCAGTCGGCCCCCCGGGACTAGCGGGAGGGTCGAGCAGTACTTC.